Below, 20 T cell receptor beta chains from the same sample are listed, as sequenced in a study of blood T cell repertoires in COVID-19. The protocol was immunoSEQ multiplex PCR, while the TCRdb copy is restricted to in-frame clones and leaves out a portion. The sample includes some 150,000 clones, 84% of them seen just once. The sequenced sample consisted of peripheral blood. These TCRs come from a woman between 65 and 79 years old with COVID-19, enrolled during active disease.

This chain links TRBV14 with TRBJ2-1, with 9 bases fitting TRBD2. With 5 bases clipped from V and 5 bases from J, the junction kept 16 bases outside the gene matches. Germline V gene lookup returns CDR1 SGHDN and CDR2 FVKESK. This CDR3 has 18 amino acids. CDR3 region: CASSDGVLLAGAHNEQFF. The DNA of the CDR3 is TGTGCCAGCAGCGACGGGGTGCTACTAGCGGGTGCCCACAATGAGCAGTTCTTC.

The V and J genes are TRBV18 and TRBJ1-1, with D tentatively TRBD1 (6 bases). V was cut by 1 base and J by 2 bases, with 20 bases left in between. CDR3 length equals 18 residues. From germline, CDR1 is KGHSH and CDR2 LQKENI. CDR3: CASSPLRQSTGGNTEAFF. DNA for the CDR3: TGTGCCAGCTCACCACTAAGACAGTCAACTGGGGGCAACACTGAAGCTTTCTTT.

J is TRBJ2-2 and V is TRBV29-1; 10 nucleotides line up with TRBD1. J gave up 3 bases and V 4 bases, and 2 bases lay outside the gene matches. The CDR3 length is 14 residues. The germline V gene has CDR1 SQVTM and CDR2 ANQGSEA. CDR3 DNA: TGCAGCGTTGGGGGACAGGGGCACACCGGGGAGCTGTTTTTT. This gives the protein CSVGGQGHTGELFF.

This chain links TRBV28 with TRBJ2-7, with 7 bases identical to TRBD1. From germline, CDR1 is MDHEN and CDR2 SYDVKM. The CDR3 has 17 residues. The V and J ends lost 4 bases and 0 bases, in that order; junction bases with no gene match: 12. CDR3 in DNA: TGTGCCAGCAGTTCCGAGGGCCGTAAGGGGGCCTCCTACGAGCAGTACTTC. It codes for CASSSEGRKGASYEQYF.

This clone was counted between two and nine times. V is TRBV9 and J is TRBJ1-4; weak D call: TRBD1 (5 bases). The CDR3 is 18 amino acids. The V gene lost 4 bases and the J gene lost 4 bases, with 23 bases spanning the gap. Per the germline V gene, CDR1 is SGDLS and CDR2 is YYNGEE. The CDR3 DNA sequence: TGTGCCAGCAGCCCTCACGCGGGGACCGTAAACCTTAATGAAAAACTGTTTTTT. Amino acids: CASSPHAGTVNLNEKLFF. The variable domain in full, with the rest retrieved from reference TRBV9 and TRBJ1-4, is DSGVTQTPKHLITATGQRVTLRCSPRSGDLSVYWYQQSLDQGLQFLIQYYNGEERAKGNILERFSAQQFPDLHSELNLSSLELGDSALYFCASSPHAGTVNLNEKLFFGSGTQLSVL.

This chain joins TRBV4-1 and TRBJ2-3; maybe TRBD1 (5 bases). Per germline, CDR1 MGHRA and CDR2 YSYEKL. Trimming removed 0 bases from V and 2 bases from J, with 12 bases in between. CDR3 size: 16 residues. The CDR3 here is CASSQEWGAPTDTQYF. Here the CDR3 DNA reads TGCGCCAGCAGCCAAGAATGGGGCGCCCCCACAGATACGCAGTATTTT.

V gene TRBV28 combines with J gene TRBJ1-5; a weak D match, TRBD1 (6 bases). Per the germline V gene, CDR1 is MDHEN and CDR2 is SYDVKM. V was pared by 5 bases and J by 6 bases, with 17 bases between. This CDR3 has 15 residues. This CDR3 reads CASSPFPQGSQPQHF. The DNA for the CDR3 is TGTGCCAGCAGTCCCTTCCCTCAGGGGAGTCAGCCCCAGCATTTT.

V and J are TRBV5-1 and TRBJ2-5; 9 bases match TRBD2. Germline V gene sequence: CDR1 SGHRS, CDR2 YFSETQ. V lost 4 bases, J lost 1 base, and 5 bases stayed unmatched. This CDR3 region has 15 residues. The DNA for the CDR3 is TGCGCCAGCAGCATCCTGACTAGCGGCCAAGAGACCCAGTACTTC. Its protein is CASSILTSGQETQYF.

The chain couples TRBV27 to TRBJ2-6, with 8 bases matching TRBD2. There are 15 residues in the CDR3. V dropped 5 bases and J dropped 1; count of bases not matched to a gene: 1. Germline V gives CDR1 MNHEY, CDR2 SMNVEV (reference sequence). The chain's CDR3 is CASSRGGSGANVLTF. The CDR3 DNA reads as TGTGCCAGCAGTCGGGGGGGGTCTGGGGCCAACGTCCTGACTTTC. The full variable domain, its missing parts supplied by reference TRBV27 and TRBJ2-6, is EAQVTQNPRYLITVTGKKLTVTCSQNMNHEYMSWYRQDPGLGLRQIYYSMNVEVTDKGDVPEGYKVSRKEKRNFPLILESPSPNQTSLYFCASSRGGSGANVLTFGAGSRLTVL.

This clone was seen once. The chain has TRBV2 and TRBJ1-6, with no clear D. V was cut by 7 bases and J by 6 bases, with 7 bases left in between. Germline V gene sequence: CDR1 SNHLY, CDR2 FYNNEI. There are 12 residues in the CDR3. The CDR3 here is CASTRSNSPLHF. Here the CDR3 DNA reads TGTGCCAGCACACGTAGTAATTCACCCCTCCACTTT.

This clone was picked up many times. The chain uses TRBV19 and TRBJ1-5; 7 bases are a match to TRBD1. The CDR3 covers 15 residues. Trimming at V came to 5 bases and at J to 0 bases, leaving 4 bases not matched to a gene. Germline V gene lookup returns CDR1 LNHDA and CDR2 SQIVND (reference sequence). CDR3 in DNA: TGTGCCAGTAGTGTTGACAGGGCTAGCAATCAGCCCCAGCATTTT. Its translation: CASSVDRASNQPQHF.

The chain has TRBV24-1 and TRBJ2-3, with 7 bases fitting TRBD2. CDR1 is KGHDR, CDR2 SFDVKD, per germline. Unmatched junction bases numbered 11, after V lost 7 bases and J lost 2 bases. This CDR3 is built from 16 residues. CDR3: CATSFPSGGFTDTQYF. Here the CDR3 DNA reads TGTGCCACCAGCTTCCCTAGCGGTGGTTTCACAGATACGCAGTATTTT.

CDR3 nucleotides: TGTGCCAGCAGCCAACGGCTAGCGGGTACCGGGGAGCTGTTTTTT. Translated: CASSQRLAGTGELFF. V is TRBV7-2 and J is TRBJ2-2, with 8 bases aligning to TRBD2. Germline CDR1 is SGHTA and CDR2 is FQGNSA. The CDR3 contains 15 residues. V shed 5 bases and J 5 bases; nucleotides not matched to a gene: 7.

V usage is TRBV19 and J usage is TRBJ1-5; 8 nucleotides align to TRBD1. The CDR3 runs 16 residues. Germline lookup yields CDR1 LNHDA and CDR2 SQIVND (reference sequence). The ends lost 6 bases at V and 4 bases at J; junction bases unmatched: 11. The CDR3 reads CASRLDRGPSNQPQHF. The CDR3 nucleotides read TGTGCCAGTAGACTCGACAGGGGCCCTTCTAATCAGCCCCAGCATTTT.

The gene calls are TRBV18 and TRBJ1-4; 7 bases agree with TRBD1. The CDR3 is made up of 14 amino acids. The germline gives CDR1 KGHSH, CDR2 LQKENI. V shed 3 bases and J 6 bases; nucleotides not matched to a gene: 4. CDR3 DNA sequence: TGTGCCAGCTCACCCGACAGGGTTCATGAAAAACTGTTTTTT. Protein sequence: CASSPDRVHEKLFF.

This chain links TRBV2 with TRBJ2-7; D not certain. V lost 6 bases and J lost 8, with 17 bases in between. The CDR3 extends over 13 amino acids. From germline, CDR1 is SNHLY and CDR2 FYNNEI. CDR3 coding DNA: TGTGCCAGCAGCCCCCCGGGTATTACGAAGCAGTACGTC. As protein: CASSPPGITKQYV.

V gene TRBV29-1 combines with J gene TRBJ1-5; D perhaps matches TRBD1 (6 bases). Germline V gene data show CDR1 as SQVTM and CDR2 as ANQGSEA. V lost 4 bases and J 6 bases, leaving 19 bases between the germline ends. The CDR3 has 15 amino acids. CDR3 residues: CSVVLSTGSSQPQHF. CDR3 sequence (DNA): TGCAGCGTTGTACTGTCAACAGGGTCCAGTCAGCCCCAGCATTTT.

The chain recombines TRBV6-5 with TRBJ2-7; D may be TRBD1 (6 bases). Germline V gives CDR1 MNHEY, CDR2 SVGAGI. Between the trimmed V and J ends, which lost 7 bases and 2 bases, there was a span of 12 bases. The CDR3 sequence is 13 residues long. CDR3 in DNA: TGTGCCAGCACTCGAAACAGGGCCTACGAGCAGTACTTC. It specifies CASTRNRAYEQYF.

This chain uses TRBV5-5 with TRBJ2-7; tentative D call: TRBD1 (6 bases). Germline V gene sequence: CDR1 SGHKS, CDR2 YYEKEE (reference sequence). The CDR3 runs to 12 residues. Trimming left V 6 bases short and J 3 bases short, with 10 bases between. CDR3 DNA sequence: TGTGCCAGCAACCTACAGGGCTACGAGCAGTACTTC. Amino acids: CASNLQGYEQYF. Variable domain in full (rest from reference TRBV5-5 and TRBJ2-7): DAGVTQSPTHLIKTRGQQVTLRCSPISGHKSVSWYQQVLGQGPQFIFQYYEKEERGRGNFPDRFSARQFPNYSSELNVNALLLGDSALYLCASNLQGYEQYFGPGTRLTVT.

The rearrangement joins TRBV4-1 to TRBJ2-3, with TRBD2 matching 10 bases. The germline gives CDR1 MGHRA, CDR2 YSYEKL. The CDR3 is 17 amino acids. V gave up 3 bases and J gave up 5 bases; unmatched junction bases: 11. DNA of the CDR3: TGCGCCAGCAGCCATACTATAGCGGGAGGCCCGAAAGATACGCAGTATTTT. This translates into CASSHTIAGGPKDTQYF.